This TCR beta chain was profiled in a study of cytomegalovirus exposure and HLA in healthy donors. General study findings and limits: Several top significant clusters appeared, in a later analysis, to be linked to common viral pathogens.

Looked up from germline, CDR1 is SGHTA and CDR2 is FQGTGA. V was shortened by 5 bases and J by 2 bases, with 19 bases between the two germline ends. The CDR3 totals 17 residues. In this sample, this clone turned up a few times. Its specificity is not known. Unrecorded immune exposure was likely among donors, who were nominally healthy when sampled. Use of 60 Vbeta and 13 Jbeta primers characterized the PCR. The assay was immunoSEQ multiplex PCR, and TCRdb's table has in-frame clones only and misses some. The sample lists about 130,000 clones, roughly 80% occurring once. This sequence originates from a man aged 50 or older in good health and CMV-seronegative. The gene calls are TRBV7-3 and TRBJ1-5, with D maybe TRBD1 (5 bases). What was sequenced was PBMCs. CDR3 nucleotide sequence: TGTGCCAGCAGCCGAGAAGTCGTGGGGGGGGGCAATCAGCCCCAGCATTTT. This gives the protein CASSREVVGGGNQPQHF.